The rows below give T cell receptor beta chains drawn from one sample of a study of blood T cells in healthy people across ages. Each CDR3 protein is one row after TCRdb ran MiXCR on the 5' RACE reads. Of hundreds of thousands of distinct CDR3 sequences detected, around 48% appear once; the ten largest clones hold around 32%. Sequences were obtained from blood. These receptors were collected from a woman aged 55-75 years in good health. Both conserved end residues are part of each CDR3. Each record gives: D gene, clone size, J gene, V gene, CDR3 DNA, CDR3 protein. D genes are given only for firm matches. The size of a clone is reported for some rows only, either as once, few or many, or as a class for expanded clones.

>NA|few|TRBJ1-2|TRBV15
TGTGCCACCAGCAGAGACGGGCGTTCTAACTATGGCTACACCTTC
CATSRDGRSNYGYTF
>NA|NA|TRBJ1-2|TRBV29-1
TGCAGCGTTATGGGGGTTTACGGCTACACCTTC
CSVMGVYGYTF
>NA|many|TRBJ2-5|TRBV7-2
TGTGCCAGCAGCTTAGCGCTGGGCCGTTCGGGAGAGACCCAGTACTTC
CASSLALGRSGETQYF
>NA|NA|TRBJ2-5|TRBV28
TGTGCCAGCAGTTTATGGGAGGGAGAAGAGACCCAGTACTTC
CASSLWEGEETQYF
>NA|NA|TRBJ2-5|TRBV4-3
TGCGCCAGCAGCCAAGAGGAGGGAGCGAATGAGCAGTACTTC
CASSQEEGANEQYF
>TRBD2|NA|TRBJ2-1|TRBV27
TGTGCCAGCAGTAAGACGGGAGGCGGGCAGTTCTTC
CASSKTGGGQFF
>TRBD1|few|TRBJ1-6|TRBV7-9
TGTGCCAGCAGCTTTCTGGGACAGATAGATTCACCCCTCCACTTT
CASSFLGQIDSPLHF
>NA|many|TRBJ2-5|TRBV29-1
TGCAGCGTTGATTCAGGGGCCTTAGAGACCCAGTACTTC
CSVDSGALETQYF
>TRBD1|NA|TRBJ1-1|TRBV29-1
TGCAGCGTTGTGGGACAGACCATGAACACTGAAGCTTTCTTT
CSVVGQTMNTEAFF
>TRBD1|NA|TRBJ2-1|TRBV9
TGTGCCAGCAGCGCCCTCGGGACAGGGGGGGACAATGAGCAGTTCTTC
CASSALGTGGDNEQFF
>NA|NA|TRBJ1-2|TRBV7-9
TGTGCCAGCAGCGTAATGGGAGACAGCGGCTACACCTTC
CASSVMGDSGYTF
>TRBD1|few|TRBJ1-1|TRBV20-1
TGCAGTGCTAGGACGGTAACAGGGGAGAGAAACACTGAAGCTTTCTTT
CSARTVTGERNTEAFF
>NA|few|TRBJ1-1|TRBV11-3
TGTGCCAGCAGCTTAGATCGTTGGTCACCTGAAGCTTTCTTT
CASSLDRWSPEAFF
>NA|NA|TRBJ2-3|TRBV5-1
TGCGCCAGCAGCTTGGAGGGAACCTTTGATACGCAGTATTTT
CASSLEGTFDTQYF
>TRBD1|NA|TRBJ1-4|TRBV6-5
TGTGCCAGCAGTTACTCAGGGGGCGCTGAAAAACTGTTTTTT
CASSYSGGAEKLFF
>NA|NA|TRBJ2-7|TRBV7-9
TGTGCCAGCAGCTTAGCTGCAGACTTCTACGAGCAGTACTTC
CASSLAADFYEQYF
>NA|NA|TRBJ1-4|TRBV6-5
TGTGCCAGCAGTTTGACCAGGGGTAATGAAAAACTGTTTTTT
CASSLTRGNEKLFF
>NA|NA|TRBJ2-1|TRBV20-1
TGCAGTGCTAGAGACAGACTCGGACACAATGAGCAGTTCTTC
CSARDRLGHNEQFF
>TRBD1|few|TRBJ1-2|TRBV7-9
TGTGCCAGCAGCGGAGGGACAGTTGGATATGGCTACACCTTC
CASSGGTVGYGYTF
>NA|NA|TRBJ1-1|TRBV12-3/TRBV12-4
TGTGCCACCCACGGCGGGCGAGGGACTGAAGCTTTCTTT
CATHGGRGTEAFF
>NA|NA|TRBJ2-1|TRBV20-1
TGCAGTGCTACGGAGGTGGGGGATGAGCAGTTCTTC
CSATEVGDEQFF
>TRBD1|few|TRBJ1-6|TRBV12-3/TRBV12-4
TGTGCCAGCAGATCCGGGACAGGGACTTCACCCCTCCACTTT
CASRSGTGTSPLHF
>TRBD1|NA|TRBJ1-6|TRBV20-1
TGCAGTGCCCGCGCCGACAGGGGAGGTTCACCCCTCCACTTT
CSARADRGGSPLHF
>TRBD2|NA|TRBJ2-7|TRBV5-1
TGCGCCAGCAGCATCTTCCGACTAGCGGATACCTACGAGCAGTACTTC
CASSIFRLADTYEQYF
>NA|NA|TRBJ2-6|TRBV5-1
TGCGCCACGAAACAAAGCTCTGGGGCCAACGTCCTGACTTTC
CATKQSSGANVLTF
>NA|once|TRBJ2-7|TRBV5-1
TGCGCCAGCAGCTTGAGGGGCAGGGGGGTGAGCTACGAGCAGTACTTC
CASSLRGRGVSYEQYF
>TRBD2|NA|TRBJ2-1|TRBV20-1
TGCAGTGCTAGCATGACTAGCACCTACAATAAGCAGTTCTTC
CSASMTSTYNKQFF
>NA|NA|TRBJ2-5|TRBV6-5
TGTACCAGCAGTTACCAAGGACGGTGGAGCTACCAAGAGACCCAGTACTTC
CTSSYQGRWSYQETQYF
>TRBD1|NA|TRBJ1-2|TRBV28
TGTGTCAGCAGTTCCCCTGGACAGGGAGAAGATGGCTACACCTTC
CVSSSPGQGEDGYTF
>NA|NA|TRBJ2-5|TRBV11-2
TGTGCCAGCGGCCAGGGACTTGCAGAGACCCAGTACTTC
CASGQGLAETQYF
>NA|NA|TRBJ1-2|TRBV5-1
TGCGCCAGCTCTAGACGCGAAGTCAACTATGGCTACACCTTC
CASSRREVNYGYTF
>NA|NA|TRBJ2-1|TRBV5-4
TGTGCCAGCAGCCCGACCGGTGGGACTGCCTACAATGAGCAGTTCTTC
CASSPTGGTAYNEQFF